These T cell receptor beta chains were read from a single sample in a study of cytomegalovirus exposure and HLA in healthy donors. Profiled with immunoSEQ multiplex PCR; TCRdb holds only in-frame clones, not every one. The profile shows 150,000 to 200,000 clones, roughly four fifths of them singletons. Material: PBMCs. The receptors stem from a man aged 18 to 30 in good health and CMV-seronegative. CDR3s include the opening cysteine and the closing phenylalanine or tryptophan. The order of the fields is V gene, D gene, clone size, J gene, CDR3 DNA, CDR3 protein. The D gene is left open where the match is weak. Some rows mark clone size as missing; the rest say once, few, many or name a class of expanded clone.

>TRBV10-2|TRBD1|NA|TRBJ1-2
TGCGCCAGCAGTCGGACAGGGGGCTACTATGGCTACACCTTC
CASSRTGGYYGYTF
>TRBV9|NA|NA|TRBJ1-1
TGTGCCAGCAGCGTAGGTCTACCGAACACTGAAGCTTTCTTT
CASSVGLPNTEAFF
>TRBV4-2|TRBD1|NA|TRBJ1-2
TGTGCCAGCAGCCGGAACCGGGACAGCCGCGGCTACACCTTC
CASSRNRDSRGYTF
>TRBV6-1|TRBD1|NA|TRBJ1-1
TGTGCCAGCAGTGGGCAGGGGGCGATCAGAAAGAACACTGAAGCTTTCTTT
CASSGQGAIRKNTEAFF
>TRBV19|NA|NA|TRBJ1-3
TGTGCCAGTAGTATGTTTGGAGCCGGGATCTCTGGAAACACCATATATTTT
CASSMFGAGISGNTIYF
>TRBV18|NA|NA|TRBJ1-1
TGTGCCAGCTCTCGTACAGAGAACACTGAAGCTTTCTTT
CASSRTENTEAFF
>TRBV18|TRBD1|NA|TRBJ2-2
TGTGCCAGCTCACAGGGGTCCGGGACAGGATGGACCGGGGAGCTGTTTTTT
CASSQGSGTGWTGELFF
>TRBV7-2|TRBD1|few|TRBJ1-6
TGTGCCAGCAGCCAATCTCCCCTTAGGTCAAGGGGGCATCCTCCCCTCCACTTT
CASSQSPLRSRGHPPLHF
>TRBV7-2|NA|NA|TRBJ2-3
TGTGCCAGCAGGGTAGAAGGGGGGGTCGGGCCAGATACGCAGTATTTT
CASRVEGGVGPDTQYF
>TRBV29-1|TRBD2|NA|TRBJ2-7
TGCAGCGTTAAGACTAGCGGGAGTGGTGAGCAGTACTTC
CSVKTSGSGEQYF